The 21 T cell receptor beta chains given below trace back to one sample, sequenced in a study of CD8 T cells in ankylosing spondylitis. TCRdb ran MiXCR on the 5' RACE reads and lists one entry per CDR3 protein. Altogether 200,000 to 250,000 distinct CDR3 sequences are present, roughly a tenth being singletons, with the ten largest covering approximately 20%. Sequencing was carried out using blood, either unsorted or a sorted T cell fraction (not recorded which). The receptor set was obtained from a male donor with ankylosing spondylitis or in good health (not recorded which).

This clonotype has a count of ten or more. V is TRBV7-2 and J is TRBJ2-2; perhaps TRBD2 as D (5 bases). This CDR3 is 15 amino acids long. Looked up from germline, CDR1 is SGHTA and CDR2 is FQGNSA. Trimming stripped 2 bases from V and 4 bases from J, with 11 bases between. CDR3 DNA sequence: TGTGCCAGCAGCTTACTAGCTGCGGGCACCGGGGAGCTGTTTTTT. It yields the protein CASSLLAAGTGELFF. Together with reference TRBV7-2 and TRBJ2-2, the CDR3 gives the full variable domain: GAGVSQSPSNKVTEKGKDVELRCDPISGHTALYWYRQSLGQGLEFLIYFQGNSAPDKSGLPSDRFSAERTGGSVSTLTIQRTQQEDSAVYLCASSLLAAGTGELFFGEGSRLTVL.

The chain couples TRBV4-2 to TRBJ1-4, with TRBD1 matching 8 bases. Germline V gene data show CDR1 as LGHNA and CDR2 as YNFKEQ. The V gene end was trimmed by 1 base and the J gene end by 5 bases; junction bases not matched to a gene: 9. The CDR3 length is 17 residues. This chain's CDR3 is CASSQVTGASLNEKLFF. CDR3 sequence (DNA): TGTGCCAGCAGCCAAGTGACAGGGGCCTCCCTCAATGAAAAACTGTTTTTT.

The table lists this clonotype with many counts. This CDR3 is CATATGADTGELFF. As DNA, the CDR3 is TGCGCCACGGCGACTGGGGCGGACACCGGGGAGCTGTTTTTT. The V gene is TRBV5-1, the J gene TRBJ2-2, with D tentatively TRBD1 (5 bases). V lost 9 bases and J lost 3, with 15 bases in between. This CDR3 is built from 14 residues. The germline CDR1 and CDR2 sequences are SGHRS and YFSETQ.

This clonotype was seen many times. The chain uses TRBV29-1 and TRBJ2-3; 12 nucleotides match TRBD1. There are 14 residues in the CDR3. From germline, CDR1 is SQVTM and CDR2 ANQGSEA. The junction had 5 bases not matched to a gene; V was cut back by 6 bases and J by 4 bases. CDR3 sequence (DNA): TGCAGCGTCGGGACAGGGGGCTTCGCAGATACGCAGTATTTT. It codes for CSVGTGGFADTQYF.

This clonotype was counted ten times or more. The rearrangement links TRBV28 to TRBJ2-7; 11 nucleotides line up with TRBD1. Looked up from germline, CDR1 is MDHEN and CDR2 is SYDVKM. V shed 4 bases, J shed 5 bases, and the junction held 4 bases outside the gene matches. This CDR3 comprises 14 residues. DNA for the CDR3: TGTGCCAGCAGTTCGGGACAGGGGGGCCACGAGCAGTACTTC. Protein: CASSSGQGGHEQYF.

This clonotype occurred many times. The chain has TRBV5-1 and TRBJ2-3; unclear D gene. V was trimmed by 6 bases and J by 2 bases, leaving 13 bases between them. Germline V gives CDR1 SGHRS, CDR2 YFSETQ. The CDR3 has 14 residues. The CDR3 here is CASTWAYYTDTQYF. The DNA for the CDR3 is TGCGCCAGCACGTGGGCGTACTACACAGATACGCAGTATTTT.

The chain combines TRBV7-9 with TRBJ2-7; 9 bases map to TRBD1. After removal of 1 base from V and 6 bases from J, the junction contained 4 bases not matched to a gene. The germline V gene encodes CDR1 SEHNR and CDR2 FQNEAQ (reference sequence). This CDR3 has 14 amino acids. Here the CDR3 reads CASSLGGTGFEQYF. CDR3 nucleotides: TGTGCCAGCAGCTTAGGGGGGACAGGGTTCGAGCAGTACTTC.

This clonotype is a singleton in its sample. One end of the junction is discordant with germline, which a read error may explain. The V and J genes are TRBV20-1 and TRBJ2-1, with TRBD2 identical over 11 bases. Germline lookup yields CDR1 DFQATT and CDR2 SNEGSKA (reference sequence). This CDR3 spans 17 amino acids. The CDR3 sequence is CCASPRLAGIPYYEQFF. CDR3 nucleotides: TGCTGTGCTAGCCCCCGACTAGCGGGGATCCCTTACTATGAGCAGTTCTTC.

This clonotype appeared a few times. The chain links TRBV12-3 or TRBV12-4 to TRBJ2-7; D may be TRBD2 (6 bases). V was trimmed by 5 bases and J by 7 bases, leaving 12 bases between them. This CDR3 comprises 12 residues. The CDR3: CASSRRDSEQYF. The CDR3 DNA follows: TGTGCCAGCAGTCGCCGGGACTCTGAGCAGTACTTC.

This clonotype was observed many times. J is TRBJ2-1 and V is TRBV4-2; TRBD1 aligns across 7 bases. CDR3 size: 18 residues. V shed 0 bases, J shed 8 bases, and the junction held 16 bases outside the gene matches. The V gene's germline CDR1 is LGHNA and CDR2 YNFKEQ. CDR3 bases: TGTGCCAGCAGCCAAGACCTCTCCGGTGCGACAGGGCCCCATGAGCAGTTCTTC. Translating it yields CASSQDLSGATGPHEQFF.

The CDR3 reads CASSWRTGGNTEAFF. CDR3 nucleotides: TGTGCCAGCAGCTGGAGGACAGGGGGAAACACTGAAGCTTTCTTT. The chain couples TRBV7-2 to TRBJ1-1; 10 nucleotides line up with TRBD1. This CDR3 is 15 amino acids long. The trim removed 4 bases at V and 2 bases at J, leaving 4 bases unmatched. Germline CDR1 reads SGHTA; CDR2 reads FQGNSA.

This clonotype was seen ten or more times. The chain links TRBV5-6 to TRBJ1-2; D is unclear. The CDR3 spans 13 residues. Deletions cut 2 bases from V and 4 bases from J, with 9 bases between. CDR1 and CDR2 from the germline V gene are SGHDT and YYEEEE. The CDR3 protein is CASSLERTYGYTF. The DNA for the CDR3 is TGTGCCAGCAGCTTAGAACGGACCTATGGCTACACCTTC.

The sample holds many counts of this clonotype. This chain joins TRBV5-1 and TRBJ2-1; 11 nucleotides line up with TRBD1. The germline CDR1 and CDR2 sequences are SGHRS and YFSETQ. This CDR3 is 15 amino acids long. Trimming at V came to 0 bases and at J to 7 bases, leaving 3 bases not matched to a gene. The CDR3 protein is CASSLAGQGGNEQFF. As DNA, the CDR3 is TGCGCCAGCAGCTTGGCGGGACAGGGGGGAAATGAGCAGTTCTTC.

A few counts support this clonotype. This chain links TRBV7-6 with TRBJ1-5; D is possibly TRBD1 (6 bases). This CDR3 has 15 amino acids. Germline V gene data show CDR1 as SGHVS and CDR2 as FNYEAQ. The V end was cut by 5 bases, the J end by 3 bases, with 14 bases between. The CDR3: CASSPWTDNNQPQHF. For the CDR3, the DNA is TGTGCCAGCAGCCCATGGACAGACAACAATCAGCCCCAGCATTTT. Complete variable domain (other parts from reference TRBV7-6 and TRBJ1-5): GAGVSQSPRYKVTKRGQDVALRCDPISGHVSLYWYRQALGQGPEFLTYFNYEAQQDKSGLPNDRFSAERPEGSISTLTIQRTEQRDSAMYRCASSPWTDNNQPQHFGDGTRLSIL.

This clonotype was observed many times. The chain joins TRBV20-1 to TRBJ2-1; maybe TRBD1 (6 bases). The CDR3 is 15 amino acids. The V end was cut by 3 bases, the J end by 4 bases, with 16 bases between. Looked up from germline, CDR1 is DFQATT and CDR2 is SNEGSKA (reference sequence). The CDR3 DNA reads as TGCAGTGCTAGTAAAGGCCAGGGGTATTACAATGAGCAGTTCTTC. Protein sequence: CSASKGQGYYNEQFF.

The CDR3 DNA is TGCGCCAGCAGTCGATCCCCGGGCTCAGGGACAGATACGCAGTATTTT. Its protein is CASSRSPGSGTDTQYF. The chain recombines TRBV5-1 with TRBJ2-3; D is perhaps TRBD1 (5 bases). Trimming left V 5 bases short and J 3 bases short, with 19 bases between. The CDR3 is made up of 16 amino acids. Germline V lookup: CDR1 SGHRS, CDR2 YFSETQ.

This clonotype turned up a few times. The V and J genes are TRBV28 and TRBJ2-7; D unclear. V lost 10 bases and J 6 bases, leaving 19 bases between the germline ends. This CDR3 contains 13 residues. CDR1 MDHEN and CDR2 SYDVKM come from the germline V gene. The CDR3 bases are TGTGCCATCCACGACCGGGTTTCTCTCGAGCAGTACTTC. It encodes CAIHDRVSLEQYF.

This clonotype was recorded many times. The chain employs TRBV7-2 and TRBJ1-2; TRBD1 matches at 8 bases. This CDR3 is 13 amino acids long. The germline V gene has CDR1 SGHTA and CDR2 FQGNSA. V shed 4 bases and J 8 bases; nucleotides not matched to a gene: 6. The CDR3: CASSSSGGGGYTF. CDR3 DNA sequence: TGTGCCAGCAGCTCGTCAGGGGGCGGAGGCTACACCTTC.

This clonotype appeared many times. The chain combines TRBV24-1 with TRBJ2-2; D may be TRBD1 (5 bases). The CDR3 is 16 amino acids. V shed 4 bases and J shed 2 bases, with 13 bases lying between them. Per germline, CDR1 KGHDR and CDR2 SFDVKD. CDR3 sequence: CATSDLGAGNTGELFF. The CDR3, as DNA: TGTGCCACCAGTGACCTAGGGGCAGGTAACACCGGGGAGCTGTTTTTT.

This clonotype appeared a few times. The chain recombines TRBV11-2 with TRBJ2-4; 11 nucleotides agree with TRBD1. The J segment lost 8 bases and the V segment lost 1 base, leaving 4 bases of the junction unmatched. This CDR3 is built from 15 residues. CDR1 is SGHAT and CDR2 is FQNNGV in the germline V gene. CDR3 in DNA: TGTGCCAGCAGCTTAGGTTGGACAGGGGGCCACATTCAGTACTTC. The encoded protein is CASSLGWTGGHIQYF.

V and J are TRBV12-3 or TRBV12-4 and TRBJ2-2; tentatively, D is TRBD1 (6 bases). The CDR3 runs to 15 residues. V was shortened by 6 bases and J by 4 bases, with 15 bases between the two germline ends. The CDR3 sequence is CASRDTGRATGELFF. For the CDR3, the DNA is TGTGCCAGCAGGGACACAGGGCGCGCCACCGGGGAGCTGTTTTTT.